This T cell receptor (beta chain) is from a study of cytomegalovirus exposure and HLA in healthy donors. Clones were read by immunoSEQ multiplex PCR, and TCRdb kept only the in-frame ones, dropping some. The sample shows 150,000 to 200,000 clones, around 86% of them seen only once. Per the germline V gene, CDR1 is SQVTM and CDR2 is ANQGSEA. The V end lost 4 bases, the J end lost 3 bases, and 10 bases lay between the germline ends. This CDR3 is 12 amino acids long. The sequence came from a young man in good health and CMV-seropositive. The rearrangement uses TRBV29-1 and TRBJ2-7; a possible D gene is TRBD1 (5 bases). The specimen sequenced was PBMCs. As DNA, the CDR3 is TGCAGCGTTGCCCACAGGCTCTACGAGCAGTACTTC. It translates to CSVAHRLYEQYF.